This TCR beta chain was sequenced in a study of blood T cell repertoires in COVID-19. Turning to the study itself: Specimens from acute and convalescent COVID-19 originated in the United States, Italy and Spain.

Repertoires were generated with immunoSEQ multiplex PCR, while TCRdb's copy carries only in-frame clones and drops some. The sample carries tens of thousands of clones, more than 80% recorded once. This clone was picked up one time. V gave up 2 bases and J gave up 7 bases; unmatched junction bases: 3. Germline lookup yields CDR1 SEHNR and CDR2 FQNEAQ (reference sequence). CDR3 length equals 14 residues. The receptor was derived from a woman of 80 years or more with acute or convalescent COVID-19. Sequenced input: peripheral blood. The chain couples TRBV7-9 to TRBJ2-1, with 9 bases matching TRBD2. CDR3 coding DNA: TGTGCCAGCAGCTTACGGCTAGCGGGGAATGAGCAGTTCTTC. It translates to CASSLRLAGNEQFF.